The rows below give T cell receptor beta chains drawn from one sample of a study of blood T cell repertoires in COVID-19. Using immunoSEQ multiplex PCR, the repertoire was profiled, and TCRdb retains in-frame clones only, with some absent. The table has about 270,000 clones, about 89% seen once. Sequenced sample: PBMCs or T cells enriched from blood (not recorded which). The receptor set was obtained from a woman in her late teens or twenties who had recovered from COVID-19. Each CDR3 is given with its conserved first and last residue. The order of the fields is CDR3 protein, CDR3 DNA, J gene, D gene, V gene, clone size. A D gene is named only where the DNA matches it firmly. Expanded clones are given a class, and other clones once, few, many or no size at all.

CDR3 protein: CASSGGVAAGELFF
CDR3 DNA: TGTGCCAGCAGTGGGGGAGTAGCGGCCGGGGAGCTGTTTTTT
J gene: TRBJ2-2
D gene: -
V gene: TRBV2
clone size: -

CDR3 protein: CASSRAGRQEKLFF
CDR3 DNA: TGTGCCAGTAGTAGGGCAGGGCGGCAGGAAAAACTGTTTTTT
J gene: TRBJ1-4
D gene: -
V gene: TRBV19
clone size: -

CDR3 protein: CASSNRWDSVAFF
CDR3 DNA: TGTGCCAGCAGTAATCGGTGGGACAGTGTAGCTTTCTTT
J gene: TRBJ1-1
D gene: TRBD1
V gene: TRBV2
clone size: -

CDR3 protein: CASSSGGTGGLRYGYTF
CDR3 DNA: TGTGCCAGCAGCAGCGGTGGGACAGGGGGCCTGCGCTATGGCTACACCTTC
J gene: TRBJ1-2
D gene: TRBD1
V gene: TRBV11-3
clone size: -

CDR3 protein: CASSRTGGDNSPLHF
CDR3 DNA: TGCGCCAGCAGTCGGACAGGGGGTGATAATTCACCCCTCCACTTT
J gene: TRBJ1-6
D gene: TRBD1
V gene: TRBV10-2
clone size: -

CDR3 protein: CASSLVRGSDEKLFF
CDR3 DNA: TGTGCCAGCAGCTTGGTCAGGGGATCGGATGAAAAACTGTTTTTT
J gene: TRBJ1-4
D gene: -
V gene: TRBV5-6
clone size: -

CDR3 protein: CASSPRAESYNEQFF
CDR3 DNA: TGTGCCAGCAGTCCCCGAGCCGAATCCTACAATGAGCAGTTCTTC
J gene: TRBJ2-1
D gene: -
V gene: TRBV6-5
clone size: few

CDR3 protein: CASSVAAGGSYEQYF
CDR3 DNA: TGTGCCAGCAGCGTAGCTGCCGGGGGCTCCTACGAGCAGTACTTC
J gene: TRBJ2-7
D gene: -
V gene: TRBV9
clone size: -

CDR3 protein: CASSFAHLEGNTIYF
CDR3 DNA: TGTGCCAGCAGTTTCGCCCATTTGGAGGGAAACACCATATATTTT
J gene: TRBJ1-3
D gene: -
V gene: TRBV6-5
clone size: once

CDR3 protein: CATSRLAGGPNEQFF
CDR3 DNA: TGTGCCACTTCGCGGCTAGCGGGGGGGCCCAATGAGCAGTTCTTC
J gene: TRBJ2-1
D gene: TRBD2
V gene: TRBV6-4
clone size: -

CDR3 protein: CASSRRQGYSGNTIYF
CDR3 DNA: TGTGCCAGCAGCCGTAGACAGGGCTACTCTGGAAACACCATATATTTT
J gene: TRBJ1-3
D gene: TRBD1
V gene: TRBV28
clone size: -

CDR3 protein: CASSEGEAGTGLGEQYF
CDR3 DNA: TGTGCCAGCAGTGAAGGAGAAGCCGGGACAGGGTTGGGCGAGCAGTACTTC
J gene: TRBJ2-7
D gene: TRBD1
V gene: TRBV2
clone size: -

CDR3 protein: CASSKAGGANTQYF
CDR3 DNA: TGTGCCAGCTCTAAGGCGGGAGGGGCAAATACGCAGTATTTT
J gene: TRBJ2-3
D gene: TRBD2
V gene: TRBV9
clone size: once

CDR3 protein: CASSLGTGNNGNQPQHF
CDR3 DNA: TGTGCCAGCAGCTTGGGGACAGGGAATAATGGCAATCAGCCCCAGCATTTT
J gene: TRBJ1-5
D gene: TRBD1
V gene: TRBV5-5
clone size: -

CDR3 protein: CASSLRVPAGGLNEQFF
CDR3 DNA: TGTGCCAGCAGCTTAAGAGTCCCCGCGGGAGGTTTAAATGAGCAGTTCTTC
J gene: TRBJ2-1
D gene: TRBD2
V gene: TRBV7-6
clone size: -

CDR3 protein: CASSELESEQFF
CDR3 DNA: TGTGCCAGCTCCGAGCTCGAAAGTGAGCAGTTCTTC
J gene: TRBJ2-1
D gene: -
V gene: TRBV7-9
clone size: -

CDR3 protein: CASSQDLSGGNQPQHF
CDR3 DNA: TGCGCCAGCAGCCAAGATTTATCAGGGGGTAATCAGCCCCAGCATTTT
J gene: TRBJ1-5
D gene: TRBD1
V gene: TRBV4-1
clone size: -

CDR3 protein: CASSVETGAGNTIYF
CDR3 DNA: TGTGCCAGCAGCGTCGAAACAGGGGCTGGAAACACCATATATTTT
J gene: TRBJ1-3
D gene: TRBD1
V gene: TRBV9
clone size: -

CDR3 protein: CASSVGSGGTGELFF
CDR3 DNA: TGTGCCAGCAGCGTAGGTAGTGGAGGAACCGGGGAGCTGTTTTTT
J gene: TRBJ2-2
D gene: -
V gene: TRBV9
clone size: -

CDR3 protein: CASSFRGNTEAFF
CDR3 DNA: TGTGCCAGCAGCTTTAGGGGGAACACTGAAGCTTTCTTT
J gene: TRBJ1-1
D gene: -
V gene: TRBV7-3
clone size: few

CDR3 protein: CASSVGRTAYGYTF
CDR3 DNA: TGTGCCAGCAGCGTAGGGAGGACAGCATATGGCTACACCTTC
J gene: TRBJ1-2
D gene: -
V gene: TRBV9
clone size: -

CDR3 protein: CASSIQGDYGYTF
CDR3 DNA: TGCGCCAGCAGTATCCAGGGGGACTATGGCTACACCTTC
J gene: TRBJ1-2
D gene: TRBD1
V gene: TRBV10-2
clone size: few

CDR3 protein: CASSTGQGWDTEAFF
CDR3 DNA: TGTGCCAGCAGTACGGGACAGGGGTGGGATACTGAAGCTTTCTTT
J gene: TRBJ1-1
D gene: TRBD1
V gene: TRBV5-4
clone size: once

CDR3 protein: CASSSLRNTEAFF
CDR3 DNA: TGTGCCAGCAGCTCACTACGGAACACTGAAGCTTTCTTT
J gene: TRBJ1-1
D gene: -
V gene: TRBV6-6
clone size: -

CDR3 protein: CASSNDRGARYEQYF
CDR3 DNA: TGTGCCAGCAGCAATGACAGGGGGGCGCGCTACGAGCAGTACTTC
J gene: TRBJ2-7
D gene: -
V gene: TRBV21-1
clone size: -

CDR3 protein: CASSVRAGGGTQYF
CDR3 DNA: TGCGCCAGCAGTGTCCGAGCGGGAGGCGGGACCCAGTACTTC
J gene: TRBJ2-5
D gene: TRBD2
V gene: TRBV10-1
clone size: -

CDR3 protein: CASSLAGGEAFF
CDR3 DNA: TGTGCCAGCAGCTTAGCAGGGGGAGAAGCTTTCTTT
J gene: TRBJ1-1
D gene: -
V gene: TRBV7-2
clone size: -

CDR3 protein: CASLRGSPYEQYF
CDR3 DNA: TGTGCCAGCCTAAGGGGTTCCCCCTACGAGCAGTACTTC
J gene: TRBJ2-7
D gene: -
V gene: TRBV6-5
clone size: -

CDR3 protein: CASSQGGSAVIQYF
CDR3 DNA: TGTGCCAGCAGCCAAGGCGGGAGCGCAGTCATTCAGTACTTC
J gene: TRBJ2-4
D gene: TRBD2
V gene: TRBV3-1/TRBV3-2
clone size: -

CDR3 protein: CASRLKGSKNIQYF
CDR3 DNA: TGTGCCAGTAGACTTAAGGGGTCCAAAAACATTCAGTACTTC
J gene: TRBJ2-4
D gene: -
V gene: TRBV19
clone size: -

CDR3 protein: CASSVGGLTNTDTQYF
CDR3 DNA: TGTGCCAGCAGCGTAGGTGGACTGACCAACACAGATACGCAGTATTTT
J gene: TRBJ2-3
D gene: -
V gene: TRBV9
clone size: -

CDR3 protein: CASSRELAGTYTGELFF
CDR3 DNA: TGCGCCAGCAGCCGGGAACTAGCGGGAACCTACACCGGGGAGCTGTTTTTT
J gene: TRBJ2-2
D gene: TRBD2
V gene: TRBV5-1
clone size: -

CDR3 protein: CASRLSPNTEAFF
CDR3 DNA: TGTGCCAGCAGACTGAGCCCGAACACTGAAGCTTTCTTT
J gene: TRBJ1-1
D gene: -
V gene: TRBV11-2
clone size: -

CDR3 protein: CASSWAGDTGELFF
CDR3 DNA: TGTGCCAGTAGTTGGGCAGGGGACACCGGGGAGCTGTTTTTT
J gene: TRBJ2-2
D gene: -
V gene: TRBV19
clone size: -

CDR3 protein: CASSLGLAGNEQFF
CDR3 DNA: TGTGCCAGCAGCTTGGGACTAGCGGGCAATGAGCAGTTCTTC
J gene: TRBJ2-1
D gene: TRBD2
V gene: TRBV7-3
clone size: -

CDR3 protein: CASSYGLAGFQETQYF
CDR3 DNA: TGTGCCAGCAGCTACGGACTAGCGGGGTTCCAAGAGACCCAGTACTTC
J gene: TRBJ2-5
D gene: TRBD2
V gene: TRBV3-1/TRBV3-2
clone size: -

CDR3 protein: CASSAPGQGESQETQYF
CDR3 DNA: TGCGCCAGCAGCGCTCCAGGACAGGGCGAATCCCAAGAGACCCAGTACTTC
J gene: TRBJ2-5
D gene: TRBD1
V gene: TRBV10-1
clone size: -

CDR3 protein: CASSEDLAIGNTIYF
CDR3 DNA: TGTGCCAGCAGTGAAGATTTGGCCATTGGAAACACCATATATTTT
J gene: TRBJ1-3
D gene: -
V gene: TRBV2
clone size: once

CDR3 protein: CASSDPASWGDDEQFF
CDR3 DNA: TGTGCCAGCAGTGATCCCGCCTCGTGGGGGGACGATGAGCAGTTCTTC
J gene: TRBJ2-1
D gene: -
V gene: TRBV2
clone size: -

CDR3 protein: CASRIAGNYPAQYF
CDR3 DNA: TGTGCCAGCAGGATAGCGGGAAACTACCCGGCTCAGTACTTC
J gene: TRBJ2-5
D gene: TRBD2
V gene: TRBV28
clone size: -

CDR3 protein: CASSIGLAGFYNEQFF
CDR3 DNA: TGTGCCAGTAGTATAGGGCTAGCGGGATTCTACAATGAGCAGTTCTTC
J gene: TRBJ2-1
D gene: TRBD2
V gene: TRBV19
clone size: -

CDR3 protein: CASSQSWTVMNTEAFF
CDR3 DNA: TGTGCCAGCAGCCAATCCTGGACTGTCATGAACACTGAAGCTTTCTTT
J gene: TRBJ1-1
D gene: -
V gene: TRBV3-1/TRBV3-2
clone size: -

CDR3 protein: CASSVRGDTEAFF
CDR3 DNA: TGTGCCAGCAGCGTCAGGGGGGACACTGAAGCTTTCTTT
J gene: TRBJ1-1
D gene: TRBD1
V gene: TRBV9
clone size: -

CDR3 protein: CATSRDHQAQPQHF
CDR3 DNA: TGTGCCACCAGCAGAGATCACCAGGCTCAGCCCCAGCATTTT
J gene: TRBJ1-5
D gene: -
V gene: TRBV15
clone size: many

CDR3 protein: CASSYSSLTVQETQYF
CDR3 DNA: TGTGCCAGCAGTTACTCGAGCTTAACAGTCCAAGAGACCCAGTACTTC
J gene: TRBJ2-5
D gene: -
V gene: TRBV6-5
clone size: few

CDR3 protein: CASSHVAGDPQETQYF
CDR3 DNA: TGTGCCAGCAGCCACGTAGCGGGGGATCCCCAAGAGACCCAGTACTTC
J gene: TRBJ2-5
D gene: TRBD2
V gene: TRBV4-2
clone size: -

CDR3 protein: CASSSVGAEAFF
CDR3 DNA: TGTGCCAGCAGCTCCGTCGGGGCTGAAGCTTTCTTT
J gene: TRBJ1-1
D gene: -
V gene: TRBV6-5
clone size: once

CDR3 protein: CASSLAGTGELFF
CDR3 DNA: TGTGCCAGCAGCCTCGCAGGTACCGGGGAGCTGTTTTTT
J gene: TRBJ2-2
D gene: -
V gene: TRBV27
clone size: -

CDR3 protein: CASSHLAGTGNTIYF
CDR3 DNA: TGTGCCAGCAGCCATTTGGCAGGGACTGGAAACACCATATATTTT
J gene: TRBJ1-3
D gene: -
V gene: TRBV16
clone size: -

CDR3 protein: CASSFTAGGYNEQFF
CDR3 DNA: TGTGCCAGCAGTTTTACAGCGGGGGGGTACAATGAGCAGTTCTTC
J gene: TRBJ2-1
D gene: TRBD2
V gene: TRBV27
clone size: -

CDR3 protein: CASSYVEAPGRRYTF
CDR3 DNA: TGTGCCAGCAGCTACGTTGAGGCGCCCGGGAGGCGCTACACCTTC
J gene: TRBJ1-2
D gene: -
V gene: TRBV7-2
clone size: -

CDR3 protein: CASRQAAGKYEQYF
CDR3 DNA: TGTGCCAGCAGACAGGCGGCAGGGAAGTACGAGCAGTACTTC
J gene: TRBJ2-7
D gene: -
V gene: TRBV27
clone size: few

CDR3 protein: CASSLRVGEDNSPLHF
CDR3 DNA: TGTGCCAGCAGTCTACGCGTTGGGGAGGATAATTCACCCCTCCACTTT
J gene: TRBJ1-6
D gene: -
V gene: TRBV5-5
clone size: -